Listed here are 30 T cell receptor beta chains from one sample, sequenced in a study of T cell repertoires in cytomegalovirus infection. No antigen has been assigned to these receptors. TCRdb passed the reads through MiXCR, listing each CDR3 protein once. The table shows approximately 73,000 distinct CDR3 sequences, with 35% to 50% occurring only once. The sequencing here drew on CD8+ T cells from cultured PBMCs, taken from culture after CMV antigen stimulation. Source of these receptors: a human donor in good health (CMV status not recorded). Some clones in this sample may be carry-over from other donors' samples.

The genes are TRBV7-3 and TRBJ2-3; D gene unclear. CDR3 length: 14 amino acids. Germline V gene data show CDR1 as SGHTA and CDR2 as FQGTGA. Deletions cut 1 base from V and 4 bases from J, with 9 bases between. The CDR3 sequence: CASSLIGPADTQYF. CDR3 in DNA: TGTGCCAGCAGCTTAATAGGGCCAGCAGATACGCAGTATTTT. Full variable domain (missing parts from reference TRBV7-3 and TRBJ2-3): GAGVSQTPSNKVTEKGKYVELRCDPISGHTALYWYRQSLGQGPEFLIYFQGTGAADDSGLPNDRFFAVRPEGSVSTLKIQRTERGDSAVYLCASSLIGPADTQYFGPGTRLTVL.

V gene TRBV19 combines with J gene TRBJ2-7; 12 bases map to TRBD2. After removal of 5 bases from V and 6 bases from J, the junction contained 5 bases not matched to a gene. The CDR3 covers 14 residues. Germline V lookup: CDR1 LNHDA, CDR2 SQIVND (reference sequence). CDR3 bases: TGTGCCAGTAGTGGACTGACTAGCGGGGGCGAGCAGTACTTC. As protein: CASSGLTSGGEQYF.

V and J are TRBV5-1 and TRBJ2-1, with 9 bases identical to TRBD2. CDR1 is SGHRS, CDR2 YFSETQ, per germline. V shed 4 bases and J 9 bases; nucleotides not matched to a gene: 23. This CDR3 is built from 19 residues. The CDR3 DNA is TGCGCCAGCAGCCGGTTGGCAGATCAGGGGTTGCTAGCGGGGATTGAGCAGTTCTTC. This gives the protein CASSRLADQGLLAGIEQFF.

This chain connects TRBV27 to TRBJ2-2, with D perhaps matching TRBD1 (6 bases). The V gene lost 5 bases and the J gene lost 4 bases, with 20 bases spanning the gap. The CDR3 loop spans 17 amino acids. Per the germline V gene, CDR1 is MNHEY and CDR2 is SMNVEV (reference sequence). CDR3 nucleotides: TGTGCCAGCAGTACACTTCAAGCCGGGACATCCACCGGGGAGCTGTTTTTT. It specifies CASSTLQAGTSTGELFF.

The genes are TRBV2 and TRBJ1-2; D is perhaps TRBD1 (5 bases). This CDR3 has 14 residues. Trimming took 6 bases from V and 4 from J, leaving 15 bases between them. Germline V gives CDR1 SNHLY, CDR2 FYNNEI. The CDR3 sequence: CASRGRVALYGYTF. The CDR3 DNA follows: TGTGCCAGCAGGGGGCGGGTCGCGCTCTATGGCTACACCTTC.

The chain combines TRBV19 with TRBJ1-2, with no clear D. The ends were cut back, 0 bases at V and 6 bases at J, with 8 bases in the middle. This CDR3 has 13 residues. CDR1 is LNHDA, CDR2 SQIVND, per germline (reference sequence). CDR3: CASSIDGRDGYTF. CDR3 sequence (DNA): TGTGCCAGTAGTATAGACGGGCGAGATGGCTACACCTTC.

The gene calls are TRBV25-1 and TRBJ2-2; TRBD1 matches at 9 bases. This CDR3 has 16 amino acids. From germline, CDR1 is MGHDK and CDR2 SYGVNS. The V gene end was trimmed by 7 bases and the J gene end by 8 bases; junction bases not matched to a gene: 14. The CDR3 DNA sequence: TGTGCCAGCACGCGGGACAGGGCGTCAACCAAAGGGGAGCTGTTTTTT. Translation gives CASTRDRASTKGELFF.

The rearrangement uses TRBV19 and TRBJ2-1; 7 nucleotides agree with TRBD1. The trim removed 6 bases at V and 2 bases at J, leaving 7 bases unmatched. The CDR3 runs to 15 residues. Germline V gene sequence: CDR1 LNHDA, CDR2 SQIVND (reference sequence). CDR3 nucleotide sequence: TGTGCCAGTAGGCCCGGACAGGAGCCCTACAATGAGCAGTTCTTC. It is translated as CASRPGQEPYNEQFF.

V usage is TRBV7-2 and J usage is TRBJ2-1; D is perhaps TRBD1 (5 bases). The germline V and J ends were trimmed by 1 base and 3 bases, with 7 bases remaining between them. CDR3 length: 14 amino acids. CDR1 is SGHTA and CDR2 is FQGNSA in the germline V gene. This CDR3 is CASSLGGGYNEQFF. The CDR3 nucleotides are TGTGCCAGCAGCTTAGGGGGCGGCTACAATGAGCAGTTCTTC.

The chain combines TRBV6-8 with TRBJ1-2; no clear D gene. There are 13 residues in the CDR3. With 8 bases removed from V and 4 bases from J, the gap between germline ends came to 14 bases. The germline V gene encodes CDR1 MNHGY and CDR2 SAAAGT. The CDR3 sequence is CASRGADLYGYTF. The CDR3 bases are TGTGCCAGCCGGGGAGCGGACCTCTATGGCTACACCTTC.

This clonotype was counted ten times or more. The V and J genes are TRBV7-2 and TRBJ1-3, with TRBD1 matching 8 bases. V lost 1 base, J lost 4 bases, and 3 bases stayed unmatched. The CDR3 loop spans 15 amino acids. The germline V gene encodes CDR1 SGHTA and CDR2 FQGNSA. The CDR3 DNA is TGTGCCAGCAGCTTAGACAGGGGGTTCGGAAACACCATATATTTT. Protein product: CASSLDRGFGNTIYF.

This clonotype was observed a handful of times. The rearrangement links TRBV4-1 to TRBJ2-1; D possibly matches TRBD1 or TRBD2 (6 bases each). In germline, CDR1 is MGHRA, CDR2 YSYEKL. Deletions cut 0 bases from V and 2 bases from J, with 11 bases between. CDR3 length equals 16 residues. Written as DNA, the CDR3 is TGCGCCAGCAGCCAAGAGATGGGGGGCACCTACAATGAGCAGTTCTTC. This translates into CASSQEMGGTYNEQFF.

This clonotype was seen a few times. The chain is built from TRBV2 and TRBJ2-1; 8 bases fit TRBD2. CDR1 and CDR2 from the germline V gene are SNHLY and FYNNEI. The CDR3 runs to 15 residues. Losses at the gene ends were 8 bases for V and 4 bases for J; bases not matched to a gene: 10. The CDR3 coding sequence is TGTGCCAGCCAAATTACTAGCGGCGCTTACAATGAGCAGTTCTTC. Protein: CASQITSGAYNEQFF.

The rearrangement uses TRBV6-1 and TRBJ2-6, with D tentatively TRBD1 or TRBD2 (7 bases each). This CDR3 has 16 amino acids. V shed 8 bases and J shed 2 bases, with 16 bases lying between them. Germline V gives CDR1 MNHNS, CDR2 SASEGT. For the CDR3, the DNA is TGTGCCAGCCAGGGGGGGACCCGACCTGGGGCCAACGTCCTGACTTTC. Translating it yields CASQGGTRPGANVLTF.

This rearrangement joins TRBV4-1 to TRBJ2-1; D possibly matches TRBD1 or TRBD2 (5 bases each). Per the germline V gene, CDR1 is MGHRA and CDR2 is YSYEKL. Trimming stripped 2 bases from V and 6 bases from J, with 8 bases between. The length of the CDR3 is 13 residues. CDR3 DNA sequence: TGCGCCAGCAGCCAAACTAGGGGCAATGAGCAGTTCTTC. Translating it yields CASSQTRGNEQFF.

This chain links TRBV11-3 with TRBJ2-1; D is perhaps TRBD1 or TRBD2 (5 bases each). The CDR3 extends over 14 amino acids. Germline assignment: CDR1 SGHNT and CDR2 YENEEA. Trimming stripped 5 bases from V and 11 bases from J, with 19 bases between. This CDR3 is CASSQNEGWDKQFF. The DNA for the CDR3 is TGTGCCAGCAGCCAAAATGAGGGGTGGGATAAGCAGTTCTTC.

The rearrangement links TRBV6-2 or TRBV6-3 to TRBJ2-1; TRBD2 might be the D (6 bases). The CDR3 is made up of 13 amino acids. Germline CDR1 and CDR2: MNHEY and SVGEGT. Trimming removed 0 bases from V and 9 bases from J, with 9 bases in between. CDR3 nucleotide sequence: TGTGCCAGCAGTTACTCGTATAGCGGTGAGCAGTTCTTC. Protein product: CASSYSYSGEQFF.

V and J are TRBV7-9 and TRBJ1-1; TRBD1 is a possible D gene (6 bases). V was trimmed by 3 bases and J by 1 base, leaving 15 bases between them. This CDR3 spans 16 amino acids. In germline, CDR1 is SEHNR, CDR2 FQNEAQ (reference sequence). The CDR3 protein is CASSFTMTGENTEAFF. The CDR3 coding sequence is TGTGCCAGCAGCTTTACAATGACAGGAGAGAACACTGAAGCTTTCTTT.

The chain employs TRBV7-2 and TRBJ2-7; D ambiguous. Germline values: CDR1 SGHTA, CDR2 FQGNSA. The CDR3 consists of 12 residues. The V end lost 5 bases, the J end lost 7 bases, and 12 bases lay between the germline ends. The CDR3 region is CASSPGSPEQYF. The CDR3 DNA sequence: TGTGCCAGCAGCCCCGGATCGCCAGAGCAGTACTTC.

V and J are TRBV20-1 and TRBJ1-1, with 7 bases identical to TRBD1. Germline CDR1 and CDR2: DFQATT and SNEGSKA (reference sequence). CDR3 length equals 17 residues. V shed 0 bases and J 0 bases; nucleotides not matched to a gene: 10. The CDR3 bases are TGCAGTGCTAGAGATCCCCCGGGACAGAGAATGAACACTGAAGCTTTCTTT. As protein: CSARDPPGQRMNTEAFF.

In its sample, this clonotype was seen many times. The J gene is TRBJ2-7, the V gene TRBV7-2, with D possibly TRBD2 on 5 matching bases. CDR3 length: 14 amino acids. The germline V gene has CDR1 SGHTA and CDR2 FQGNSA. The V end was cut by 3 bases, the J end by 5 bases, with 14 bases between. As DNA, the CDR3 is TGTGCCAGCAGCTTTGTCCTTGCGGGCAACGAGCAGTACTTC. Translation: CASSFVLAGNEQYF.

The chain combines TRBV6-5 with TRBJ1-1; D gene unclear. Trimming pared 2 bases from V and 2 bases from J, leaving 3 bases between. The germline gives CDR1 MNHEY, CDR2 SVGAGI. There are 12 residues in the CDR3. The CDR3 DNA is TGTGCCAGCAGTTACCCAAACACTGAAGCTTTCTTT. The encoded protein is CASSYPNTEAFF.

The chain uses TRBV28 and TRBJ1-1, with D tentatively TRBD1 (6 bases). Trimming pared 3 bases from V and 4 bases from J, leaving 12 bases between. This CDR3 region has 14 residues. Germline V gene sequence: CDR1 MDHEN, CDR2 SYDVKM. The CDR3 coding sequence is TGTGCCAGCAGTTTCCGGGGGCTTCGCACTGAAGCTTTCTTT. It is translated as CASSFRGLRTEAFF.

Only a few counts were recorded for this clonotype. The chain employs TRBV7-6 and TRBJ2-3, with D uncertain. Trimming stripped 1 base from V and 6 bases from J, with 2 bases between. Per germline, CDR1 SGHVS and CDR2 FNYEAQ. The CDR3 extends over 11 amino acids. Here the CDR3 reads CASSLEDTQYF. In DNA, the CDR3 is TGTGCCAGCAGCTTAGAGGATACGCAGTATTTT.

In its sample, this clonotype was seen a few times. V usage is TRBV5-5 and J usage is TRBJ1-1; D is ambiguous. V dropped 0 bases and J dropped 4 bases, with 4 bases sitting between them. The V gene's germline CDR1 is SGHKS and CDR2 YYEKEE (reference sequence). The CDR3 has 12 residues. CDR3 sequence reads: CASSLGVTEAFF. As DNA, the CDR3 is TGTGCCAGCAGCTTGGGCGTCACTGAAGCTTTCTTT. The full variable domain, in which reference TRBV5-5 and TRBJ1-1 provide the parts outside the CDR3, is DAGVTQSPTHLIKTRGQQVTLRCSPISGHKSVSWYQQVLGQGPQFIFQYYEKEERGRGNFPDRFSARQFPNYSSELNVNALLLGDSALYLCASSLGVTEAFFGQGTRLTVV.

This clonotype was seen a handful of times. The chain uses TRBV7-6 and TRBJ1-1; 7 bases agree with TRBD1. Trimming removed 5 bases from V and 1 base from J; junction bases left unmatched: 7. The CDR3 has 15 amino acids. Germline CDR1 is SGHVS and CDR2 is FNYEAQ. The DNA of the CDR3 is TGTGCCAGCAGCCCCCCCGGACAGGAGAACACTGAAGCTTTCTTT. Translation gives CASSPPGQENTEAFF.

The chain couples TRBV27 to TRBJ2-6; 12 nucleotides agree with TRBD2. V lost 5 bases to trimming and J lost 0 bases; unmatched junction nucleotides: 5. The CDR3 contains 18 residues. Germline-derived CDR1 and CDR2 are MNHEY and SMNVEV (reference sequence). In nucleotides, the CDR3 is TGTGCCAGCAGTATCGGACTAGCGGGGAGCTCTGGGGCCAACGTCCTGACTTTC. Protein sequence: CASSIGLAGSSGANVLTF.

V usage is TRBV7-9 and J usage is TRBJ1-4; 7 bases agree with TRBD1. The CDR3 contains 16 residues. Germline V lookup: CDR1 SEHNR, CDR2 FQNEAQ (reference sequence). V was pared by 5 bases and J by 0 bases, with 6 bases of the junction left unmatched. The CDR3 loop is CASSTTGTATNEKLFF. CDR3 in DNA: TGTGCCAGCAGCACTACCGGGACAGCAACTAATGAAAAACTGTTTTTT.

CDR3 DNA: TGTGCCATCAGGGACAGCCGAGCCAAAAACATTCAGTACTTC. Amino acid sequence: CAIRDSRAKNIQYF. The chain couples TRBV10-3 to TRBJ2-4, with a tentative D call TRBD1 (6 bases). Per the germline V gene, CDR1 is ENHRY and CDR2 is SYGVKD. V shed 6 bases and J shed 0 bases, with 9 bases lying between them. The CDR3 consists of 14 residues.

This clonotype was recorded a few times. V is TRBV7-9 and J is TRBJ2-3, with D possibly being TRBD2 (5 bases). V was cut by 6 bases and J by 1 base, with 5 bases left in between. The CDR3 has 12 amino acids. Germline V gives CDR1 SEHNR, CDR2 FQNEAQ (reference sequence). Written as DNA, the CDR3 is TGTGCCAGCAGGGGAGGCACAGATACGCAGTATTTT. Its protein product is CASRGGTDTQYF.